This record concerns one TCR beta chain sequence. The entry originates in a study of lymphopenia after photon versus proton radiotherapy. Profiled with immunoSEQ multiplex PCR; TCRdb holds only in-frame clones, not every one. The sample lists around 29,000 clones; just under 90% were seen once. The ends were cut back, 4 bases at V and 9 bases at J, with 17 bases in the middle. The CDR3 is 15 amino acids. V is TRBV5-3 and J is TRBJ1-6, with D unresolved. TRBV5-3 is filed as an ORF, its function uncertain. The sample consisted of peripheral blood, taken from a patient treated with proton-based radiotherapy. The receptor was isolated from a woman aged 55-70 years with cholangiocarcinoma. Some clones in this sample may be carry-over from other donors' samples. The CDR3 DNA reads TGTGCCAGAAGCACCCTGAGCGGGGTAGGTTCACCCCTCCACTTT. Translating gives CARSTLSGVGSPLHF.